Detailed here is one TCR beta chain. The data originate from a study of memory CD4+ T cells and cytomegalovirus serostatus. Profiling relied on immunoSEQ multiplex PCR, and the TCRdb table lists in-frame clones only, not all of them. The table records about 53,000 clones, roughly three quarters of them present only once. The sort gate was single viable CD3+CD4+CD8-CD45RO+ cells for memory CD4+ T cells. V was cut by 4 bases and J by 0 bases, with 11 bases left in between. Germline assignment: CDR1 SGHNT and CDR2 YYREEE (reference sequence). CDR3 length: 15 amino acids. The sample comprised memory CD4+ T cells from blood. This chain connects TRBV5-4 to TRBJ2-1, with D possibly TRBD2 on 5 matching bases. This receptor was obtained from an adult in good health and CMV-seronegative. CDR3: CASSLSGGSYNEQFF. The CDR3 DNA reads TGTGCCAGCAGCCTCAGCGGAGGCTCCTACAATGAGCAGTTCTTC.